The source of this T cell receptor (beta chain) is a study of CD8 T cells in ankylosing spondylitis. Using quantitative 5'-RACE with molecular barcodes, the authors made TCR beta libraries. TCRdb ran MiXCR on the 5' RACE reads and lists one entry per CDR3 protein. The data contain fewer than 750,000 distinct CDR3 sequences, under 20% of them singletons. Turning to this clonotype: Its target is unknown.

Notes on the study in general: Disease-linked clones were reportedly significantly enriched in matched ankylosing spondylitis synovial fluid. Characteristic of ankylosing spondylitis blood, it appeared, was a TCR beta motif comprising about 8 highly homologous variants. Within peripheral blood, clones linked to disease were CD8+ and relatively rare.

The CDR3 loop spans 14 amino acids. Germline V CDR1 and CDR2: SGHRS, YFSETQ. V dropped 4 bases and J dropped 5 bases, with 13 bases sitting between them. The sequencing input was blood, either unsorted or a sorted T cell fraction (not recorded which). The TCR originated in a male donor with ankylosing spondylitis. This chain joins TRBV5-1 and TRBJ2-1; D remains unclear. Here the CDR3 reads CASSQEQWNNEQFF. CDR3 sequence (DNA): TGCGCCAGCAGCCAGGAACAATGGAACAATGAGCAGTTCTTC.